This T cell receptor beta chain was sequenced in a study of metastatic and nonmetastatic thyroid tumors. Study-wide context: Blood and tumor or nodule tissue repertoires from malignant and benign thyroid patients were compared.

As processed by the authors: The study took CDR3 differences across clinicopathological groups and made a distant-metastasis classifier for papillary thyroid cancer from them. TCRdb recomputed clones from the PCR reads via MiXCR. The V and J calls here are based on TCRdb, not the publication. This sample has more than 40,000 clones, with roughly 3.2% found just once. Every patient was untreated before thyroid surgery. With regard to this clone: What it binds is not known.

V shed 6 bases and J shed 2 bases, with 10 bases lying between them. This CDR3 has 13 residues. Study observations and caveats: It was reportedly found that TCR beta diversity was significantly higher in malignant thyroid tumors than in benign nodules, a difference seen in both blood and tumor samples.

The sequence was obtained from a female donor with papillary thyroid cancer or a benign thyroid nodule (not recorded which). Some clones in this sample may be carry-over from other donors' samples. V gene TRBV12-3 or TRBV12-4 combines with J gene TRBJ1-2, with D perhaps TRBD1 (6 bases). Sequencing used blood. CDR3 DNA sequence: TGTGCCAGCAGCGGAGGGGGGAACTATGGCTACACCTTC. Its protein is CASSGGGNYGYTF.